This section outlines one T cell receptor beta chain sequence together with its context. Its cognate antigen is unknown. This sample is part of a study of beta chain features in type 1 diabetes. The entirety of the isolated RNA underwent reverse transcription, so expressed TCRB transcripts were sequenced. The assay was immunoSEQ multiplex PCR, and TCRdb's table has in-frame clones only and misses some. The sample includes around 360,000 clones, around 12% of them seen just once. V shed 7 bases and J 0 bases; nucleotides not matched to a gene: 7. Per the germline V gene, CDR1 is LNHNV and CDR2 is YYDKDF (reference sequence). The CDR3 loop spans 16 amino acids. Whole-study findings and limits: Type 1 diabetes patients had moderately but significantly shorter TCRB CDR3s in all four CD4+ subsets. At VDJ recombination sites, type 1 diabetes patients had fewer insertions and more deleted nucleotides.

Input material: naive CD4+ T cells from blood. V is TRBV15 and J is TRBJ2-7; 12 bases match TRBD2. The clonotype comes from a woman aged 18-29 years with type 1 diabetes. CDR3 nucleotide sequence: TGTGCCACCAAACCGGGACTAGCGGGTGACTCCTACGAGCAGTACTTC. This translates into CATKPGLAGDSYEQYF.